This T cell receptor beta chain originates from a study of blood T cell repertoires in COVID-19 (dated by TCRdb to the early 2020s). With regard to the full study: Samples from collaborators originated in the United States, Italy and Spain and spanned both the acute and convalescent phases of COVID-19. The dataset comprised deeply sampled blood TCRbeta repertoires from subjects exposed to, actively infected with, or recovered from COVID-19. Where available, HLA class I and class II types were taken from metadata supplied by the sample provider and were not determined by assay-based typing. The material from the prospective study consisted of cDNA or gDNA derived from T cells, B-cell-depleted T cells, or PBMCs. A de-identified subject ID, COVID-19 status, age in years and sex were almost always included in the sample metadata. Samples were obtained from the ongoing ImmuneRACE study (first 160 participants) and from approximately 1,200 subjects provided by 6 global collaborators. The repertoires were made available in a free public database intended to serve as a resource for research on the immune response to SARS-CoV-2. Broad study findings and their caveats: The quantity of clinical and demographic metadata differed by source and by participant and was supplied without curation.

From the cysteine through the phenylalanine, the CDR3 covers 16 amino acids. Just the 48-base CDR3 DNA is kept, in frame starting at base 1. The immunoSEQ Assay, a bias-controlled multiplex PCR, was used to amplify TCRbeta CDR3 regions from genomic DNA. The original pipeline was this. Nucleated cell counts per sample were estimated from amplification of reference gene primers within the assay. To quantify the absolute abundance of each unique TCRbeta CDR3 rearrangement, sequence reads were collapsed and filtered. For each sample, productive Simpson clonality was calculated by taking the square root of Simpson's diversity index across productive rearrangements. TCRdb mirrors the immuneACCESS table, restricted to in-frame sequences. Some clones are absent from its copies; in checked studies, under half trace to an unresolved V gene, and the reason for the others is unknown. V and J calls and clone size follow that table, whereas D and trimming were derived from the DNA. For this sample the table gives about 45,000 clones, of which about 90% were detected only once. The ten largest clonotypes hold approximately 14% of the sample.

The collaborating institutions used their own protocols to collect whole blood in K2EDTA tubes. Collaborator samples were shipped for TCRbeta analysis as frozen whole blood, isolated PBMCs, or DNA extracted from either sample type. This clone has just one count. Its recognized antigen is unknown. Base qualities are missing; no much larger clone stands one base away. The specimen sequenced was peripheral blood. This receptor was obtained from a human donor in a cohort sampled during active COVID-19. The V gene is TRBV21-1 and the J gene is TRBJ2-1; TRBD2 is the table's D call and was not checked against the DNA. TRBV21-1 is reported as a pseudogene. The DNA sequence is given as TGTGCCAGCAGCAAAGGCGACGAGGGCCCTGGCAATGAGCAGTTCTTC. It codes for CASSKGDEGPGNEQFF.